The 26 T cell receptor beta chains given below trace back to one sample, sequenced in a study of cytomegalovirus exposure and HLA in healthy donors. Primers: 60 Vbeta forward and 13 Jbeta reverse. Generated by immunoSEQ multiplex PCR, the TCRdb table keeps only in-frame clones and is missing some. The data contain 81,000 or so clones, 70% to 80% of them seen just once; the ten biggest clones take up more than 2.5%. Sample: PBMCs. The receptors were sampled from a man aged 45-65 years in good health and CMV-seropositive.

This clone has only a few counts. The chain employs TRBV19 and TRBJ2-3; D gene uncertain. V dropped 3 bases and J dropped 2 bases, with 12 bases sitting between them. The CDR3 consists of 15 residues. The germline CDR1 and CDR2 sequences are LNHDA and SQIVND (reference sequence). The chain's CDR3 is CASSMRLRSTDTQYF. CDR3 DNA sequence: TGTGCCAGTAGTATGAGATTACGGTCCACAGATACGCAGTATTTT.

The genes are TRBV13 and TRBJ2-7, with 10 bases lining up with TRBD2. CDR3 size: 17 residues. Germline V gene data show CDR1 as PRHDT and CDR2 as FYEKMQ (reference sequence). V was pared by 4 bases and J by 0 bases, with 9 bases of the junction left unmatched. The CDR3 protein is CASSSSRTSGSSYEQYF. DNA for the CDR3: TGTGCCAGCAGCTCCTCCCGGACTAGCGGAAGCTCCTACGAGCAGTACTTC.

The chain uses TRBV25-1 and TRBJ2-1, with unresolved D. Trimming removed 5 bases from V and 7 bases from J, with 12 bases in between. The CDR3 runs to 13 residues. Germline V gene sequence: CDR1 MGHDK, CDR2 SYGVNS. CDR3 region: CASSSVASNEQFF. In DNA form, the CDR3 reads TGTGCCAGCAGTTCGGTTGCGTCAAATGAGCAGTTCTTC. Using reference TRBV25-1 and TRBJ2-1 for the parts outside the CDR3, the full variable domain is EADIYQTPRYLVIGTGKKITLECSQTMGHDKMYWYQQDPGMELHLIHYSYGVNSTEKGDLSSESTVSRIRTEHFPLTLESARPSHTSQYLCASSSVASNEQFFGPGTRLTVL.

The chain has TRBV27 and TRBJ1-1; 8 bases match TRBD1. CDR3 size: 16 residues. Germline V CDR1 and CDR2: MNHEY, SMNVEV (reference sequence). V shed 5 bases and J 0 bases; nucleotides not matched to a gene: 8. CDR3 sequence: CASSHLWTGLNTEAFF. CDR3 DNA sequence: TGTGCCAGCAGTCACTTATGGACAGGGTTGAACACTGAAGCTTTCTTT.

This chain's CDR3 is CASSTPPREANTGELFF. The CDR3 DNA is TGTGCCAGTAGTACCCCCCCCAGGGAAGCGAACACCGGGGAGCTGTTTTTT. V gene TRBV19 combines with J gene TRBJ2-2, with TRBD1 as a possible D gene (5 bases). The length of the CDR3 is 17 residues. Germline V CDR1 and CDR2: LNHDA, SQIVND (reference sequence). Trimming removed 4 bases at V and 0 bases at J, with 15 bases between. Supplemented by reference TRBV19 and TRBJ2-2, the full variable domain reads DGGITQSPKYLFRKEGQNVTLSCEQNLNHDAMYWYRQDPGQGLRLIYYSQIVNDFQKGDIAEGYSVSREKKESFPLTVTSAQKNPTAFYLCASSTPPREANTGELFFGEGSRLTVL.

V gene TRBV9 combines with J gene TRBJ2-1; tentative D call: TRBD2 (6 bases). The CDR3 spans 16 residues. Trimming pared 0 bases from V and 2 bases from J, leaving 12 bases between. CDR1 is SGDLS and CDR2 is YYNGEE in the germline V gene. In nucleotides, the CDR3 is TGTGCCAGCAGCGTAGAATCTGGGGAGGCCTACAATGAGCAGTTCTTC. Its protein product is CASSVESGEAYNEQFF.

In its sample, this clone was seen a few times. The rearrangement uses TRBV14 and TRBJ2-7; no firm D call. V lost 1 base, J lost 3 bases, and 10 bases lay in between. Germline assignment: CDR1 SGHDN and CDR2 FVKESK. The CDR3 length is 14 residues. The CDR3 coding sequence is TGTGCCAGCAGCCAAGCCGAGCCCCACTACGAGCAGTACTTC. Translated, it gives CASSQAEPHYEQYF.

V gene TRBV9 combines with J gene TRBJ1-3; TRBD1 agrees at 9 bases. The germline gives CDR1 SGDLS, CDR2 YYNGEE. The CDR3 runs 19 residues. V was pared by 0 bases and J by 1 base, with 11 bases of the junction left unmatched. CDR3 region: CASSVAGTGTPGSGNTIYF. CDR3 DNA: TGTGCCAGCAGCGTAGCAGGGACAGGGACTCCTGGGTCTGGAAACACCATATATTTT.

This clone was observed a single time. CDR3 protein: CAMGDGSPNEQYF. Here the CDR3 DNA reads TGTGCCATGGGAGACGGGAGCCCCAACGAGCAGTACTTC. The chain couples TRBV10-3 to TRBJ2-7; possible D gene TRBD2, 6 bases. V shed 9 bases and J shed 5 bases, with 17 bases lying between them. There are 13 residues in the CDR3. From germline, CDR1 is ENHRY and CDR2 SYGVKD.

CDR3 in amino acids: CASSGGTRSYNEQFF. The CDR3, as DNA: TGTGCCAGCAGCGGCGGGACTAGGAGCTACAATGAGCAGTTCTTC. The rearrangement links TRBV5-6 to TRBJ2-1, with 8 bases matching TRBD2. Losses at the gene ends were 4 bases for V and 3 bases for J; bases not matched to a gene: 6. Germline values: CDR1 SGHDT, CDR2 YYEEEE. The CDR3 is 15 residues long.

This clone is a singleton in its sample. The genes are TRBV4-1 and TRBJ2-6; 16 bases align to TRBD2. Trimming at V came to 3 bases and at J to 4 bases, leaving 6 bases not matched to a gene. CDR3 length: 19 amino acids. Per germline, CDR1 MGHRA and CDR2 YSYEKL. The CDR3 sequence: CASSHGTSGRAAGANVLTF. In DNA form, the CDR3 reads TGCGCCAGCAGCCACGGGACTAGCGGGAGGGCCGCCGGGGCCAACGTCCTGACTTTC.

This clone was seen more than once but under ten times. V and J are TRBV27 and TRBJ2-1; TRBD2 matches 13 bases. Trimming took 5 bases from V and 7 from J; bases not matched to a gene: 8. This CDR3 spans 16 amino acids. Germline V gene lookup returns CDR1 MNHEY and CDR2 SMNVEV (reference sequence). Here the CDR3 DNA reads TGTGCCAGCAGTCTCGGACTAGCGGGAGTGAAGAATGAGCAGTTCTTC. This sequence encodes CASSLGLAGVKNEQFF.

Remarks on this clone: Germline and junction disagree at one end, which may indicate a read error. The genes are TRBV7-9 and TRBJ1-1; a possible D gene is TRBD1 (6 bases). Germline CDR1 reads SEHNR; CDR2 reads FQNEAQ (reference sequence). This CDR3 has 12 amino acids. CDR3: CSSSPGGSEAFF. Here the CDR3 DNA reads TGTTCCAGCAGTCCTGGGGGCAGTGAAGCTTTCTTT.

CDR3 region: CASSMGGLNEKLFF. CDR3 nucleotides: TGTGCCAGTAGTATGGGGGGGCTTAATGAAAAACTGTTTTTT. This chain joins TRBV19 and TRBJ1-4, with a tentative D call TRBD1 (6 bases). Trimming pared 3 bases from V and 4 bases from J, leaving 9 bases between. Germline V gives CDR1 LNHDA, CDR2 SQIVND (reference sequence). The CDR3 runs to 14 residues.

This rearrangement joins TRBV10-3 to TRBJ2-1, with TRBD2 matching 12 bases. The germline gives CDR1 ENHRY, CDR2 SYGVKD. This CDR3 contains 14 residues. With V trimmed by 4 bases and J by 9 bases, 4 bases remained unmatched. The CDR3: CAISGLAGEGEQFF. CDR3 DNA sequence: TGTGCCATCAGTGGACTAGCGGGAGAGGGTGAGCAGTTCTTC.

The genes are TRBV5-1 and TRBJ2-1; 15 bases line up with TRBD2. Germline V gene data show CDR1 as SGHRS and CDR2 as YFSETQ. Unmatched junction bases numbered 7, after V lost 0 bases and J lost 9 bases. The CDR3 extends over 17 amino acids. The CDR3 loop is CASSLGTSGRASTEQFF. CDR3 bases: TGCGCCAGCAGCTTGGGGACTAGCGGGAGGGCCTCAACTGAGCAGTTCTTC.

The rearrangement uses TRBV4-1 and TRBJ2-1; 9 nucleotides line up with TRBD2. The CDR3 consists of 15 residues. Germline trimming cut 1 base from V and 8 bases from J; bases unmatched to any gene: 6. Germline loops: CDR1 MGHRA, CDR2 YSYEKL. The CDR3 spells CASSQASSGNYEQFF. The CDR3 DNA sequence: TGCGCCAGCAGCCAAGCTTCTAGCGGGAATTATGAGCAGTTCTTC.

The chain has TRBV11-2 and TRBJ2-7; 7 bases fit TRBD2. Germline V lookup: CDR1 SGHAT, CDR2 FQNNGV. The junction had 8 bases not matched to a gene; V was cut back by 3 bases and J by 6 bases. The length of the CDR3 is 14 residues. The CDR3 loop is CASSFLAGDVEQYF. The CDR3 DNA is TGTGCCAGCAGCTTCCTTGCGGGGGATGTCGAGCAGTACTTC.

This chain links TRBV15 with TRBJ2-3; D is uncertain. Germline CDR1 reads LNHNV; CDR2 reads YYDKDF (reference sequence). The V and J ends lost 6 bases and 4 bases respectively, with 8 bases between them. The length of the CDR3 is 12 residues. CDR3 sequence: CATRRLSDTQYF. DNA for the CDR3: TGTGCCACCAGGAGACTGTCAGATACGCAGTATTTT. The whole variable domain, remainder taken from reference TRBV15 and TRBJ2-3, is DAMVIQNPRYQVTQFGKPVTLSCSQTLNHNVMYWYQQKSSQAPKLLFHYYDKDFNNEADTPDNFQSRRPNTSFCFLDIRSPGLGDTAMYLCATRRLSDTQYFGPGTRLTVL.

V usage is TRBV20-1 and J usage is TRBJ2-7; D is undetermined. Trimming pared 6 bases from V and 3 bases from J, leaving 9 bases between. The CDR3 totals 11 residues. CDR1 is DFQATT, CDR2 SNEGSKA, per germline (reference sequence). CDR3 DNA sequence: TGCAGTGCCATACAGCTCTACGAGCAGTACTTC. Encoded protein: CSAIQLYEQYF.

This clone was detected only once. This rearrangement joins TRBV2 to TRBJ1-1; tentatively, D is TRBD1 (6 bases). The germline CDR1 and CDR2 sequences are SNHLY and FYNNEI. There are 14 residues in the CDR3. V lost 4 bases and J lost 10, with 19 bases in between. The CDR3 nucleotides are TGTGCCAGCAGTGGGGGAATCGAGGGGGTTGGAGCTTTCTTT. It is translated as CASSGGIEGVGAFF.

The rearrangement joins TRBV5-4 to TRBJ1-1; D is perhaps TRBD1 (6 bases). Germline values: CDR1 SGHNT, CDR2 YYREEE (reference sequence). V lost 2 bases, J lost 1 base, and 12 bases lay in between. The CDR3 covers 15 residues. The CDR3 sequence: CASSFRGHGNTEAFF. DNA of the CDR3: TGTGCCAGCAGCTTCAGGGGCCACGGGAACACTGAAGCTTTCTTT.

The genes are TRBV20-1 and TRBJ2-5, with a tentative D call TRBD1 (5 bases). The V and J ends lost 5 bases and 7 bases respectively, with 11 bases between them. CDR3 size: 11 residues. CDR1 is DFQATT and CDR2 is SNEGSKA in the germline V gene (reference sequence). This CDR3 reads CSALGVRTQYF. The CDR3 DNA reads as TGCAGTGCTTTAGGGGTGAGGACCCAGTACTTC.

CDR3 sequence reads: CASSRGIGDRQPQHF. Written as DNA, the CDR3 is TGTGCCAGCAGCCGGGGAATTGGCGATCGTCAGCCCCAGCATTTT. The chain employs TRBV6-5 and TRBJ1-5; D uncertain. This CDR3 is 15 amino acids long. Between the trimmed V and J ends, which lost 6 bases and 6 bases, there was a span of 18 bases. Germline-derived CDR1 and CDR2 are MNHEY and SVGAGI.

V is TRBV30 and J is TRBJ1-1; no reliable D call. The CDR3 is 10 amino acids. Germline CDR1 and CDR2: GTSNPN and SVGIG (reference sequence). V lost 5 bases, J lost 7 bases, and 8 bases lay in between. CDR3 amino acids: CAWARIEAFF. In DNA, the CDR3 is TGTGCCTGGGCGAGGATTGAAGCTTTCTTT.

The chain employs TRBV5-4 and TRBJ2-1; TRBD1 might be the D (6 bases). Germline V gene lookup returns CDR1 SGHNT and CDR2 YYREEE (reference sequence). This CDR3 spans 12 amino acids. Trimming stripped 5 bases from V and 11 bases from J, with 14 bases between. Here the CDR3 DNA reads TGTGCCAGCAGTTACCCAACAGGGCAGCAGTTCTTC. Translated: CASSYPTGQQFF.